This TCR beta chain was profiled in a study of neurological immune-mediated disorders. Germline V lookup: CDR1 SEHNR, CDR2 FQNEAQ (reference sequence). The V and J ends lost 4 bases and 4 bases respectively, with 13 bases between them. The CDR3 runs to 14 residues. MiXCR was run by TCRdb on the 5' RACE reads, yielding one entry per CDR3 protein. The table has about 66,000 distinct CDR3 sequences, roughly 4.5% seen once. This clonotype was detected many times. The source is a man younger than 40 with multiple sclerosis. The chain couples TRBV7-9 to TRBJ1-2; D call uncertain. The material sequenced was PBMCs. The CDR3 nucleotides read TGTGCCAGCAGCTCCGGACCGGCAATCTATGGCTACACCTTC. Its translation: CASSSGPAIYGYTF.